This T cell receptor (beta chain) was observed in a study of cytomegalovirus exposure and HLA in healthy donors. Study overall: HLA-typed donors contributed some 87 million unique TCRs, which were held in an early data release. Study-wide results and limits: In vitro, three CMV-associated chains proved specific for CMV antigens. An assumption of roughly uniform sequencing depth across donors underlay the presence/absence analyses.

13 Jbeta primers and 60 Vbeta primers were used for the PCR. Clones were sequenced by immunoSEQ multiplex PCR, and TCRdb holds only the in-frame ones, with some missing. The sample contains more than 90,000 clones, roughly 76% of which appear only once. Trimming removed 5 bases at V and 4 bases at J, with 17 bases between. This CDR3 is 15 amino acids long. CDR1 is SGHTA, CDR2 FQGNSA, per germline. A single count supports this clone. What it binds is not known. The chain carries TRBV7-2 and TRBJ2-5, with a weak D call TRBD2 (7 bases). The TCR was taken from a man aged 35 to 55 in good health and CMV-seronegative. Material for sequencing was PBMCs. CDR3 coding DNA: TGTGCCAGCAGCCCCCGGGGGGCCGGAGTAGAGACCCAGTACTTC. Residues: CASSPRGAGVETQYF.